These T cell receptor beta chains were read from a single sample in a study of identical twins. TCRdb re-called the 5' RACE reads with MiXCR, one entry per CDR3 protein. Seen here are 250,000 or so distinct CDR3 sequences, 5.5% to 7% observed once, and the top ten hold 3% to 4.5%. The data also belong to a second study, concerning yellow fever vaccine responses in identical twins.

The sequenced material came from memory (CD45RO+) T cells sorted from blood. All receptors derive from a woman under 30 in good health. The CDR3 runs from the conserved cysteine through the conserved F or W. A D gene is named only where the DNA matches it firmly. A row's size may be missing; if present it is once, few, many or a size class.

>many|TRBV5-1|16|TRBJ2-3|-
CASSRDSPTSTDTQYF
TGCGCCAGCAGCCGCGACAGTCCTACCAGCACAGATACGCAGTATTTT
>many|TRBV5-1|15|TRBJ1-1|TRBD1
CASSPSGGSSTEAFF
TGCGCCAGCAGCCCCTCAGGGGGGTCCTCGACTGAAGCTTTCTTT
>many|TRBV27|14|TRBJ1-2|-
CASSLAGGSYGYTF
TGTGCCAGCAGTCTGGCGGGGGGCAGCTATGGCTACACCTTC
>-|TRBV7-9|14|TRBJ1-1|-
CASSLEGRKPEAFF
TGTGCCAGCAGCTTAGAGGGGCGCAAACCTGAAGCTTTCTTT
>many|TRBV7-9|15|TRBJ2-2|-
CASSSTGIRAGELFF
TGTGCCAGCAGCTCAACAGGGATTCGGGCCGGGGAGCTGTTTTTT
>-|TRBV7-9|13|TRBJ1-1|TRBD1
CASSRGQDTEAFF
TGTGCCAGCAGCCGGGGACAGGACACTGAAGCTTTCTTT
>many|TRBV15|21|TRBJ2-1|TRBD2
CATSRTAGLAGGVSLYNEQFF
TGTGCCACCAGCAGAACCGCGGGACTAGCGGGAGGGGTCTCCCTCTACAATGAGCAGTTCTTC
>-|TRBV20-1|12|TRBJ2-1|-
CSANTRYAEQFF
TGCAGTGCCAACACTAGATACGCTGAGCAGTTCTTC
>many|TRBV7-6|14|TRBJ1-5|TRBD1
CASSQQGGNQPQHF
TGTGCCAGCAGCCAACAGGGGGGCAATCAGCCCCAGCATTTT
>-|TRBV12-3/TRBV12-4|17|TRBJ2-3|TRBD2
CASSPGWEGALTDTQYF
TGTGCCAGCAGTCCTGGTTGGGAGGGAGCCCTCACAGATACGCAGTATTTT
>many|TRBV12-3/TRBV12-4|14|TRBJ1-2|-
CASSSTERSYGYTF
TGTGCCAGCAGTTCGACTGAACGATCTTATGGCTACACCTTC
>-|TRBV7-2|15|TRBJ1-3|-
CASSFGSGVGNTIYF
TGTGCCAGCAGCTTCGGATCGGGGGTCGGAAACACCATATATTTT
>many|TRBV11-2|11|TRBJ2-1|-
CASSPQREQFF
TGTGCCAGCAGCCCACAGCGGGAGCAGTTCTTC
>many|TRBV18|16|TRBJ2-1|TRBD2
CASSPLLAGGRNEQFF
TGTGCCAGCTCACCCCTACTAGCGGGAGGGCGCAATGAGCAGTTCTTC
>-|TRBV10-3|13|TRBJ2-1|-
CAISESGPHEQFF
TGTGCCATCAGTGAGTCAGGGCCCCATGAGCAGTTCTTC
>many|TRBV4-1|17|TRBJ2-3|TRBD2
CASSQVTSGASTDTQYF
TGCGCCAGCAGCCAAGTGACTAGCGGGGCGAGCACAGATACGCAGTATTTT
>many|TRBV27|13|TRBJ2-3|-
CASRDTNTDTQYF
TGTGCCAGCCGGGACACCAACACAGATACGCAGTATTTT
>few|TRBV5-6|14|TRBJ2-1|-
CAHSAFGSYNEQFF
TGTGCCCATTCCGCGTTTGGCTCCTACAATGAGCAGTTCTTC
>many|TRBV20-1|12|TRBJ2-7|-
CSASLASGEQYF
TGCAGTGCTAGTCTAGCGTCGGGCGAGCAGTACTTC
>few|TRBV6-2/TRBV6-3|15|TRBJ1-1|TRBD1
CASVSGGVRGTEAFF
TGTGCCAGCGTATCAGGGGGAGTTCGGGGGACTGAAGCTTTCTTT
>-|TRBV24-1|17|TRBJ2-2|TRBD2
CATSGTGLAGGTGELFF
TGTGCCACCAGTGGTACGGGACTAGCGGGAGGAACCGGGGAGCTGTTTTTT
>few|TRBV18|12|TRBJ2-7|-
CASSAASYEQYF
TGTGCCAGCTCAGCGGCCTCCTACGAGCAGTACTTC
>many|TRBV10-2|15|TRBJ2-7|-
CASSDRTESSYEQYF
TGCGCCAGCAGTGATAGGACAGAGAGCTCCTACGAGCAGTACTTC
>many|TRBV28|13|TRBJ1-2|TRBD1
CASSSGTVYGYTF
TGTGCCAGCAGTTCCGGGACAGTTTATGGCTACACCTTC
>-|TRBV10-2|15|TRBJ2-2|TRBD2
CASRPGGTTPGELFF
TGCGCCAGCAGACCGGGGGGGACAACGCCCGGGGAGCTGTTTTTT
>once|TRBV15|20|TRBJ2-3|TRBD2
CATSRAGTSGGALRTDTQYF
TGTGCCACCAGCAGAGCCGGGACTAGCGGGGGGGCTCTGCGGACAGATACGCAGTATTTT
>few|TRBV6-1|15|TRBJ2-7|-
CASSEVRGAHYEQYF
TGTGCCAGCAGTGAAGTGAGGGGGGCCCACTACGAGCAGTACTTC
>many|TRBV28|14|TRBJ2-7|-
CASTAGAISYEQYF
TGTGCCAGTACGGCAGGGGCGATCTCCTACGAGCAGTACTTC
>many|TRBV9|15|TRBJ2-1|TRBD1
CASTRQGGDYNEQFF
TGTGCCAGCACCCGACAGGGGGGGGACTACAATGAGCAGTTCTTC
>-|TRBV7-3|14|TRBJ2-1|TRBD2
CASSSAGGVNEQFF
TGTGCCAGCAGCTCCGCGGGAGGGGTAAATGAGCAGTTCTTC
>many|TRBV12-3/TRBV12-4|15|TRBJ2-7|TRBD1
CASSLGDRGIYEQYF
TGTGCCAGCAGTCTCGGGGACAGGGGTATCTACGAGCAGTACTTC
>many|TRBV15|14|TRBJ2-2|-
CATSDSLDTGELFF
TGTGCCACCAGCGACAGCTTGGACACCGGGGAGCTGTTTTTT
>many|TRBV28|15|TRBJ1-5|-
CASTPPGVNNQPQHF
TGTGCCAGCACCCCTCCGGGGGTAAATAATCAGCCCCAGCATTTT
>many|TRBV7-9|15|TRBJ2-1|-
CASSFGGGPGDEQFF
TGTGCCAGCAGCTTCGGCGGAGGCCCCGGGGATGAGCAGTTCTTC
>many|TRBV5-1|15|TRBJ1-1|TRBD1
CASSLEGQLNTEAFF
TGCGCCAGCAGCTTGGAGGGACAGCTGAACACTGAAGCTTTCTTT
>few|TRBV9|16|TRBJ2-1|TRBD2
CASSTRVAGIVNEQFF
TGTGCCAGCAGCACCCGGGTAGCGGGAATCGTCAATGAGCAGTTCTTC
>many|TRBV12-3/TRBV12-4|16|TRBJ2-1|-
CASSPVGVSSYNEQFF
TGTGCCAGCAGCCCTGTGGGAGTAAGTTCCTACAATGAGCAGTTCTTC